This T cell receptor beta chain emerged from a study of regulatory T cells in long-lasting Graves disease. Arm-PCR with iRepertoire HTBI primers amplified the CDR3 regions for these TCR beta libraries. TCRdb re-called the multiplex PCR reads with MiXCR, one entry per CDR3 protein. The data show approximately 490,000 distinct CDR3 sequences, 15% to 20% seen once. As to time point: newly diagnosed GD, antithyroid drugs for less than 3 months. The authors made the TCR library using RNA they extracted from PBMCs. This CDR3 is 14 amino acids long. Trimming pared 8 bases from V and 4 bases from J, leaving 13 bases between. Looked up from germline, CDR1 is KGHDR and CDR2 is SFDVKD. This clonotype was found a few times. This sample also appeared in a second study, on T cells in Graves' hyperthyroidism and ophthalmopathy.

The genes are TRBV24-1 and TRBJ2-2; D call uncertain. The sample here was peripheral blood mononuclear cells (PBMCs), taken at new diagnosis, from a patient treated with antithyroid drugs. This TCR was sampled from a man in his forties or fifties with Graves disease. Written as DNA, the CDR3 is TGTGCCACCATGTGGGCCGGCGGCACCGGGGAGCTGTTTTTT. Translating gives CATMWAGGTGELFF.